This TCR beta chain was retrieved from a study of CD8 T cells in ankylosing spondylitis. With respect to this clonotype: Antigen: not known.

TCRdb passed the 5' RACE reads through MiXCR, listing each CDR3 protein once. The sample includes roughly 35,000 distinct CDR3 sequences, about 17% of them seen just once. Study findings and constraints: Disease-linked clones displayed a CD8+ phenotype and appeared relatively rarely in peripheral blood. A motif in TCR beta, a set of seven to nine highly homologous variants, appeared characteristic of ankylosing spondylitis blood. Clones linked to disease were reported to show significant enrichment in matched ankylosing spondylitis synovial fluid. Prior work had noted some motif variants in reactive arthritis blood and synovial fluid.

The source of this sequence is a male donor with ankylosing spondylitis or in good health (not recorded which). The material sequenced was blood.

CDR3 loop: CSVSAGNTGELFF. For the CDR3, the DNA is TGCAGCGTTTCGGCTGGAAACACCGGGGAGCTGTTTTTT. The chain has TRBV29-1 and TRBJ2-2; D is unclear. V was pared by 5 bases and J by 2 bases, with 9 bases between. This CDR3 has 13 amino acids. Germline loops: CDR1 SQVTM, CDR2 ANQGSEA.